Following are 28 T cell receptor beta chains from one sample sequenced in a study of T-cell reconstitution after alpha-beta-depleted transplantation in children. During its preparation, the TCRbeta library received unique molecular identifiers. One entry per CDR3 protein, called by TCRdb with MiXCR from the PCR reads. In the table there are under 850,000 distinct CDR3 sequences, roughly 13% of which are singletons. Sequences were derived from PBMCs, sampled before TCRalphabeta/CD19-depleted stem cell transplant. These receptors all come from a girl aged 2-10 years with congenital amegakaryocytic thrombocytopenia, due to receive a stem cell transplant.

This clonotype showed up just a few times. The rearrangement links TRBV3-1 to TRBJ2-2; D unresolved. The CDR3 has 13 amino acids. Deletions cut 3 bases from V and 6 bases from J, with 8 bases between. CDR1 LGHDT and CDR2 YNNKEL come from the germline V gene (reference sequence). Here the CDR3 DNA reads TGTGCCAGCAGCCACGGCGTGTCCGGGGAGCTGTTTTTT. As protein: CASSHGVSGELFF.

This clonotype was counted ten times or more. The rearrangement uses TRBV20-1 and TRBJ2-7, with D possibly being TRBD1 (5 bases). The CDR3 runs 13 residues. Between the trimmed V and J ends, which lost 5 bases and 0 bases, there was a span of 11 bases. Looked up from germline, CDR1 is DFQATT and CDR2 is SNEGSKA (reference sequence). This chain's CDR3 is CSALPGHSYEQYF. The CDR3 bases are TGCAGTGCTTTGCCAGGGCACTCCTACGAGCAGTACTTC.

This clonotype was observed many times. The chain employs TRBV28 and TRBJ2-1, with a weak D call TRBD2 (7 bases). The CDR3 contains 18 residues. From germline, CDR1 is MDHEN and CDR2 SYDVKM. Trimming pared 11 bases from V and 2 bases from J, leaving 28 bases between. CDR3 DNA: TGTGCCGCCAGCGGTCGGGGGGCTGGTAACGCACCCTACAATGAGCAGTTCTTC. Its protein is CAASGRGAGNAPYNEQFF.

This clonotype was counted many times. This chain joins TRBV20-1 and TRBJ2-5, with a possible D match to TRBD2 (6 bases). The CDR3 covers 16 residues. V dropped 2 bases and J dropped 2 bases, with 18 bases sitting between them. The germline V gene has CDR1 DFQATT and CDR2 SNEGSKA (reference sequence). CDR3 sequence reads: CSARSPGLGPQETQYF. CDR3 sequence (DNA): TGCAGTGCTAGAAGCCCGGGACTGGGACCGCAAGAGACCCAGTACTTC.

This clonotype was observed a few times. J is TRBJ2-1 and V is TRBV6-1; D is perhaps TRBD2 (6 bases). Looked up from germline, CDR1 is MNHNS and CDR2 is SASEGT. CDR3 length: 15 residues. With 8 bases removed from V and 5 bases from J, the gap between germline ends came to 19 bases. The CDR3, as DNA: TGTGCCAGCGGGAGGCTAGCGAAAGATAACAATGAGCAGTTCTTC. Translating it yields CASGRLAKDNNEQFF.

This clonotype has more than one count but fewer than ten. The CDR3 nucleotides read TGCGCCAGCAGCTTTGGGACAGGGTTAAAACTACGAGGGACGGCCGGGGAGCTGTTTTTT. This gives the protein CASSFGTGLKLRGTAGELFF. The J gene is TRBJ2-2, the V gene TRBV5-1; the match to TRBD1 covers 9 bases. From germline, CDR1 is SGHRS and CDR2 YFSETQ. The length of the CDR3 is 20 residues. The trim removed 2 bases at V and 6 bases at J, leaving 20 bases unmatched.

The rearrangement links TRBV28 to TRBJ2-7; no definite D call. The CDR3 covers 15 residues. Trimming shortened V by 2 bases and J by 3 bases, and 14 bases separated the two germline ends. Germline values: CDR1 MDHEN, CDR2 SYDVKM. In DNA form, the CDR3 reads TGTGCCAGCAGTTTACTAGATAGGCGGTACTACGAGCAGTACTTC. Translating it yields CASSLLDRRYYEQYF.

A few counts support this clonotype. The chain recombines TRBV4-1 with TRBJ2-1; D possibly corresponds to TRBD2 (6 bases). Trimming pared 0 bases from V and 16 bases from J, leaving 16 bases between. The CDR3 runs 13 residues. The germline V gene has CDR1 MGHRA and CDR2 YSYEKL. For the CDR3, the DNA is TGCGCCAGCAGCCAAGAGTGGGCGGGGACGGAATTCTTC. Encoded protein: CASSQEWAGTEFF.

V usage is TRBV11-2 and J usage is TRBJ2-2; 13 bases fit TRBD2. V lost 5 bases, J lost 0 bases, and 9 bases stayed unmatched. Germline lookup yields CDR1 SGHAT and CDR2 FQNNGV. CDR3 length equals 19 residues. CDR3 residues: CASSPGTSGTDPNTGELFF. CDR3 bases: TGTGCCAGCAGCCCCGGGACTAGCGGGACCGATCCGAACACCGGGGAGCTGTTTTTT.

This clonotype was counted only a few times. For the CDR3, the DNA is TGCGCCAGCAGCCCCACGACAGGACTCTATGGCTACACCTTC. It encodes CASSPTTGLYGYTF. J is TRBJ1-2 and V is TRBV5-1, with D tentatively TRBD1 (6 bases). V was pared by 4 bases and J by 4 bases, with 14 bases between. Germline assignment: CDR1 SGHRS and CDR2 YFSETQ. This CDR3 contains 14 residues.

This chain uses TRBV6-1 with TRBJ2-2; possible D gene TRBD2, 6 bases. This CDR3 has 14 amino acids. Trimming took 6 bases from V and 4 from J, leaving 12 bases between them. The germline gives CDR1 MNHNS, CDR2 SASEGT. CDR3 loop: CASREGQGTGELFF. For the CDR3, the DNA is TGTGCCAGCAGGGAGGGCCAGGGCACCGGGGAGCTGTTTTTT.

The sample holds many counts of this clonotype. The rearrangement links TRBV5-1 to TRBJ2-7, with 7 nucleotides matching TRBD2. Losses at the gene ends were 1 base for V and 7 bases for J; bases not matched to a gene: 11. The CDR3 has 15 amino acids. CDR1 is SGHRS and CDR2 is YFSETQ in the germline V gene. The CDR3 DNA is TGCGCCAGCAGCTTGTTTTGGGAGGGCCTTGGAGAGCAGTACTTC. Residues: CASSLFWEGLGEQYF.

This clonotype was detected many times. This chain links TRBV12-3 or TRBV12-4 with TRBJ1-2; unclear D gene. The length of the CDR3 is 12 residues. Deletions cut 3 bases from V and 8 bases from J, with 10 bases between. The CDR3 protein is CASSLEGLGYTF. For the CDR3, the DNA is TGTGCCAGCAGTTTGGAGGGTCTCGGCTACACCTTC.

This CDR3 reads CASSQDEYQPQHF. CDR3 bases: TGTGCCAGCAGCCAAGATGAGTATCAGCCCCAGCATTTT. This chain uses TRBV3-1 with TRBJ1-5; D gene uncertain. The V gene's germline CDR1 is LGHDT and CDR2 YNNKEL (reference sequence). Trimming cost V 0 bases and J 5 bases, with 5 bases left between them. The CDR3 covers 13 residues.

This clonotype was observed a few times. The chain uses TRBV7-8 and TRBJ2-3, with 7 bases identical to TRBD2. J gave up 2 bases and V 4 bases, and 12 bases lay outside the gene matches. The germline V gene has CDR1 SGHVS and CDR2 FQNEAQ. This CDR3 spans 17 amino acids. The CDR3 loop is CASSSPVGRENTDTQYF. The CDR3 bases are TGTGCCAGCAGCTCCCCTGTAGGGCGGGAGAACACAGATACGCAGTATTTT.

The chain couples TRBV12-3 or TRBV12-4 to TRBJ1-1, with D hard to call. V was clipped by 6 bases and J by 3 bases, with 11 bases between them. This CDR3 contains 13 residues. The CDR3, as DNA: TGTGCCAGCAGACCTGTGGGGTACACTGAAGCTTTCTTT. Encoded protein: CASRPVGYTEAFF.

The rearrangement links TRBV27 to TRBJ2-2, with D uncertain. Germline V CDR1 and CDR2: MNHEY, SMNVEV (reference sequence). This CDR3 has 12 residues. Trimming left V 3 bases short and J 9 bases short, with 8 bases between. As DNA, the CDR3 is TGTGCCAGCAGTTTGAATCTCCGGGAGCTGTTTTTT. Its translation: CASSLNLRELFF.

The table lists this clonotype with a few counts. V is TRBV29-1 and J is TRBJ2-7; 12 bases match TRBD1. The CDR3 has 13 residues. V was pared by 7 bases and J by 5 bases, with 6 bases of the junction left unmatched. Germline assignment: CDR1 SQVTM and CDR2 ANQGSEA. CDR3 in DNA: TGCAGCGCCCTCGGGACAGGGGGCGACGAGCAGTACTTC. This gives the protein CSALGTGGDEQYF.

This clonotype was seen many times. The J gene is TRBJ2-1, the V gene TRBV20-1; no reliable D call. V was trimmed by 1 base and J by 2 bases, leaving 6 bases between them. The CDR3 consists of 13 residues. Germline CDR1 DFQATT, CDR2 SNEGSKA (reference sequence). The CDR3 DNA follows: TGCAGTGCTAGAGCTCTAACCTACAATGAGCAGTTCTTC. Protein sequence: CSARALTYNEQFF.

This clonotype has ten or more counts. The chain couples TRBV20-1 to TRBJ2-1; TRBD1 is a possible D gene (6 bases). CDR1 and CDR2 (germline): DFQATT, SNEGSKA (reference sequence). The CDR3 loop spans 16 amino acids. V was cut by 0 bases and J by 5 bases, with 17 bases left in between. CDR3 coding DNA: TGCAGTGCTAGAGATTTCGGGACATTAGTTGACAATGAGCAGTTCTTC. Its protein is CSARDFGTLVDNEQFF.

Ten or more counts support this clonotype. The chain employs TRBV20-1 and TRBJ1-2, with a tentative D call TRBD1 (5 bases). There are 16 residues in the CDR3. Deletions cut 3 bases from V and 4 bases from J, with 21 bases between. Germline V CDR1 and CDR2: DFQATT, SNEGSKA (reference sequence). The CDR3 protein is CSAREGRTDYFYGYTF. Here the CDR3 DNA reads TGCAGTGCTAGGGAGGGGAGGACGGACTACTTCTATGGCTACACCTTC.

In this sample, this clonotype turned up many times. The chain is built from TRBV20-1 and TRBJ2-7; weak D call: TRBD1 (5 bases). Trimming pared 3 bases from V and 2 bases from J, leaving 11 bases between. The CDR3 spans 13 residues. Germline CDR1 is DFQATT and CDR2 is SNEGSKA (reference sequence). CDR3: CSARGRATYEQYF. Here the CDR3 DNA reads TGCAGTGCTAGGGGCAGGGCCACCTACGAGCAGTACTTC.

A word on this clonotype: A single base separates this from a much larger clone, so it may be a read error. The V and J genes are TRBV29-1 and TRBJ2-5; D remains ambiguous. The CDR3 is 12 residues long. V lost 6 bases, J lost 1 base, and 9 bases lay in between. The germline V gene encodes CDR1 SQVTM and CDR2 ANQGSEA. The CDR3 loop reads CSVSSLQETQYF. In nucleotides, the CDR3 is TGCAGCGTGAGCAGCCTCCAAGAGACCCAGTACTTC.

The rearrangement uses TRBV20-1 and TRBJ2-3, with 8 bases aligning to TRBD2. CDR3 length: 13 amino acids. Trimming took 6 bases from V and 5 from J; bases not matched to a gene: 7. Germline-derived CDR1 and CDR2 are DFQATT and SNEGSKA (reference sequence). The DNA for the CDR3 is TGCAGTGCCAAAGCGGGAGTTGTAGATACGCAGTATTTT. Encoded protein: CSAKAGVVDTQYF.

This clonotype was seen a handful of times. The rearrangement links TRBV7-6 to TRBJ2-7; 9 nucleotides align to TRBD2. Looked up from germline, CDR1 is SGHVS and CDR2 is FNYEAQ. The junction had 5 bases not matched to a gene; V was cut back by 5 bases and J by 3 bases. CDR3 length: 14 amino acids. The CDR3 bases are TGTGCCAGCAGCCCCGCTAGCGGGAACTACGAGCAGTACTTC. It encodes CASSPASGNYEQYF.

The chain uses TRBV25-1 and TRBJ2-2; D remains unclear. This CDR3 contains 13 residues. CDR1 is MGHDK and CDR2 is SYGVNS in the germline V gene. V was trimmed by 5 bases and J by 3 bases, leaving 7 bases between them. CDR3 in DNA: TGTGCCAGCAGTACATATGACACCGGGGAGCTGTTTTTT. Translating gives CASSTYDTGELFF.

This clonotype was seen only a few times. The rearrangement uses TRBV20-1 and TRBJ2-7; a possible D gene is TRBD2 (7 bases). The CDR3 is 15 residues long. The ends were cut back, 5 bases at V and 0 bases at J, with 17 bases in the middle. Germline CDR1 DFQATT, CDR2 SNEGSKA (reference sequence). CDR3 in DNA: TGCAGTGCTCCCACGAGAGGGGGGGCCTCCTACGAGCAGTACTTC. Its translation is CSAPTRGGASYEQYF.

The sample holds many counts of this clonotype. The V call is TRBV5-1, the J call TRBJ2-1; 8 bases fit TRBD2. Germline CDR1 and CDR2: SGHRS and YFSETQ. The CDR3 spans 17 residues. The J segment lost 5 bases and the V segment lost 4 bases, leaving 14 bases of the junction unmatched. CDR3 amino acids: CASSRGLVGASNNEQFF. The CDR3 DNA is TGCGCCAGCAGCCGGGGACTAGTGGGTGCTTCTAACAATGAGCAGTTCTTC.